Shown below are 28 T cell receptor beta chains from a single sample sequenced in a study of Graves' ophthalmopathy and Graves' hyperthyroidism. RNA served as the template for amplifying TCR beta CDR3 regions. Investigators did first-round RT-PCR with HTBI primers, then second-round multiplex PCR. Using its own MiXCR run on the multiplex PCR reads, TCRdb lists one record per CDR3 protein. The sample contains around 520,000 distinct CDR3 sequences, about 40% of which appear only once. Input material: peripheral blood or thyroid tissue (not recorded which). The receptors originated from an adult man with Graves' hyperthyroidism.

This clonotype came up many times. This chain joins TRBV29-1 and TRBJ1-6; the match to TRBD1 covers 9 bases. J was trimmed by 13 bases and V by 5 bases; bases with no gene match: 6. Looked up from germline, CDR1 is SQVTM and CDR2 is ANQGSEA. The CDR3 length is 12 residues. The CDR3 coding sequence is TGCAGCGTTCGACAGGGGGTGGGGCCCCTCCACTTT. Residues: CSVRQGVGPLHF.

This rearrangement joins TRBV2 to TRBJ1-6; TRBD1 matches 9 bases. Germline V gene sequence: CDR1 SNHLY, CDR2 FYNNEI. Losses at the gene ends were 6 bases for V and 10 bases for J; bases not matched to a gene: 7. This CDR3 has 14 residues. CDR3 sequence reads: CASRAGTGRSPLHF. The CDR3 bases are TGTGCCAGCAGGGCCGGGACAGGGAGATCACCCCTCCACTTT.

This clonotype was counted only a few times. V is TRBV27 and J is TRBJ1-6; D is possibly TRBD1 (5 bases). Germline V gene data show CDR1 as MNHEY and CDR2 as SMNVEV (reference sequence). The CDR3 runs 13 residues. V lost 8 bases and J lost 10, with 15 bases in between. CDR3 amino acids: CASAGLPRSPLHF. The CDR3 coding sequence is TGTGCCAGCGCGGGGCTCCCTAGGTCACCCCTCCACTTT.

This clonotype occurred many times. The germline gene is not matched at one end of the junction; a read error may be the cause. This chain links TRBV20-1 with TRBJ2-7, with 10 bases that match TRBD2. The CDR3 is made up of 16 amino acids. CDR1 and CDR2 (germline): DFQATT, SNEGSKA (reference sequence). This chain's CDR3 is CSAGDLSGRGLDEQYF. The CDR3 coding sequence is TGCAGTGCTGGAGATTTAAGCGGGAGGGGCTTGGACGAGCAGTACTTC.

The CDR3 nucleotides are TGTGCCAGCAGTGCCGCCCCGCAGAGTTATAGCAATCAGCCCCAGCATTTT. Its translation is CASSAAPQSYSNQPQHF. The chain is built from TRBV12-3 or TRBV12-4 and TRBJ1-5; D gene uncertain. CDR3 length: 17 amino acids. Trimming cost V 5 bases and J 0 bases, with 17 bases left between them.

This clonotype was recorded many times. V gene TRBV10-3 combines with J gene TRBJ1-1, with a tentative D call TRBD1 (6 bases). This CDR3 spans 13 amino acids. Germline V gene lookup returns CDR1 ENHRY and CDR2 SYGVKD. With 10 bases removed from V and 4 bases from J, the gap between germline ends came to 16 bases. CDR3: CATLLSRGTEAFF. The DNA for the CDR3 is TGTGCCACCCTGTTGAGCAGGGGCACTGAAGCTTTCTTT.

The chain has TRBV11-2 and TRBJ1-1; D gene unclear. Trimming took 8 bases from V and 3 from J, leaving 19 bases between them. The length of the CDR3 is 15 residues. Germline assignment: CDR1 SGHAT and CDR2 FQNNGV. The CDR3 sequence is CASSPRRNFDTEAFF. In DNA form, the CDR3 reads TGTGCCAGCTCACCAAGAAGGAATTTTGACACTGAAGCTTTCTTT.

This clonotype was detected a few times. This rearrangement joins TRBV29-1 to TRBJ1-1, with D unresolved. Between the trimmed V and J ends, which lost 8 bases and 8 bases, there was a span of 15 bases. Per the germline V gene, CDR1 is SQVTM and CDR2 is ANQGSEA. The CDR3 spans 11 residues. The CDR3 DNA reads TGCAGCTTGTGGTCACCTGGGGAAGCTTTCTTT. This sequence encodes CSLWSPGEAFF.

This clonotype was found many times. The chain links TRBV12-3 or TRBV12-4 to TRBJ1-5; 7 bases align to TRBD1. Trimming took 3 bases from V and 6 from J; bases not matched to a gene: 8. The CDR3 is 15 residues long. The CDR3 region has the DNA TGTGCCAGCAGTTTGAGACAGGGTGAGGGTCAGCCCCAGCATTTT. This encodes CASSLRQGEGQPQHF.

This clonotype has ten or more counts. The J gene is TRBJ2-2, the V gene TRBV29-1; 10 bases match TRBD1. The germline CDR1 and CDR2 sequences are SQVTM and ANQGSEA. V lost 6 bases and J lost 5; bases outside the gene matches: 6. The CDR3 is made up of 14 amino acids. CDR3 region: CSVDRGRGTGELFF. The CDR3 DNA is TGCAGCGTAGACAGGGGGCGCGGGACCGGGGAGCTGTTTTTT.

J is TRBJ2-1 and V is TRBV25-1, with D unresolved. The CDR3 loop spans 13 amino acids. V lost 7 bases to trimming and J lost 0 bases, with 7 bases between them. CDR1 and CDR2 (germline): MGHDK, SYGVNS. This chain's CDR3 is CASTGGSYNEQFF. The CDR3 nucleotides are TGTGCCAGCACCGGTGGCTCCTACAATGAGCAGTTCTTC. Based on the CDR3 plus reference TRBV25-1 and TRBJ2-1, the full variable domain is EADIYQTPRYLVIGTGKKITLECSQTMGHDKMYWYQQDPGMELHLIHYSYGVNSTEKGDLSSESTVSRIRTEHFPLTLESARPSHTSQYLCASTGGSYNEQFFGPGTRLTVL.

CDR3 in amino acids: CASSLLRGNEQFF. In DNA, the CDR3 is TGTGCCAGCAGCTTATTGCGAGGAAATGAGCAGTTCTTC. The rearrangement uses TRBV7-2 and TRBJ2-7; D is undetermined. The end of the DNA is better explained by TRBJ2-1, so the J call may be wrong. CDR3 length: 13 amino acids. Germline V gene lookup returns CDR1 SGHTA and CDR2 FQGNSA.

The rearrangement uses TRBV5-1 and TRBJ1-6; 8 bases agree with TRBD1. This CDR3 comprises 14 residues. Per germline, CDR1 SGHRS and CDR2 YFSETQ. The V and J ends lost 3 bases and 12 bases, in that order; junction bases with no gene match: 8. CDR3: CASSSGQGALPLHF. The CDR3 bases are TGCGCCAGCAGCTCCGGACAGGGAGCGTTACCCCTCCACTTT.

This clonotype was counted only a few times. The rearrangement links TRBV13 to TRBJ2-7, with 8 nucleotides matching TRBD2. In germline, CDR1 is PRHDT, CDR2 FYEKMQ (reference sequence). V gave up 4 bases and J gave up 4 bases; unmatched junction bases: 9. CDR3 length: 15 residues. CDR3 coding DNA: TGTGCCAGCAGCTCGTATAGCGGGGCTACATACGAGCAGTACTTC. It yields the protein CASSSYSGATYEQYF.

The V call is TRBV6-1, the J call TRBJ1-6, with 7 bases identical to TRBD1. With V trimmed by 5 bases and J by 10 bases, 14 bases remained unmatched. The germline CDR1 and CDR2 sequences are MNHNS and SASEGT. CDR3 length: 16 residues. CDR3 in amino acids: CASSLLGQAPGSPLHF. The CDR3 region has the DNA TGTGCCAGCAGTCTCCTCGGACAGGCTCCCGGATCACCCCTCCACTTT.

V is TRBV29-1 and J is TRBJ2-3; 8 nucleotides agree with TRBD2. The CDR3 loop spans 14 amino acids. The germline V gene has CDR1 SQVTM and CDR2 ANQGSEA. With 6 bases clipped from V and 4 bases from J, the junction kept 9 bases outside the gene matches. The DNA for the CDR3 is TGCAGCGTCCTACGAGCGGGAGACCCAGATACGCAGTATTTT. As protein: CSVLRAGDPDTQYF.

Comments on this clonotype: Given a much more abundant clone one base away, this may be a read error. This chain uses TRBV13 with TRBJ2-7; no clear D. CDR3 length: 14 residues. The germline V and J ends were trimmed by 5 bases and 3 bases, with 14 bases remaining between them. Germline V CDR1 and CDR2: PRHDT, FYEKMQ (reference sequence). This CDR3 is CASSPGTLVYEQYF. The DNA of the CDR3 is TGTGCCAGCAGCCCTGGTACCTTAGTCTACGAGCAGTACTTC.

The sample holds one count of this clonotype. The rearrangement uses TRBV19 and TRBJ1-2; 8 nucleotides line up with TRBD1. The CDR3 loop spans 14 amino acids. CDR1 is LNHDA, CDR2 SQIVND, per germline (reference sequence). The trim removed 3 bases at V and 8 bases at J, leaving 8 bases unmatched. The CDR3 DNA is TGTGCCAGTAGTATGGACAGGGTTACGGCAGGCTACACCTTC. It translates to CASSMDRVTAGYTF. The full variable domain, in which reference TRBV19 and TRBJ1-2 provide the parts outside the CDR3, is DGGITQSPKYLFRKEGQNVTLSCEQNLNHDAMYWYRQDPGQGLRLIYYSQIVNDFQKGDIAEGYSVSREKKESFPLTVTSAQKNPTAFYLCASSMDRVTAGYTFGSGTRLTVV.

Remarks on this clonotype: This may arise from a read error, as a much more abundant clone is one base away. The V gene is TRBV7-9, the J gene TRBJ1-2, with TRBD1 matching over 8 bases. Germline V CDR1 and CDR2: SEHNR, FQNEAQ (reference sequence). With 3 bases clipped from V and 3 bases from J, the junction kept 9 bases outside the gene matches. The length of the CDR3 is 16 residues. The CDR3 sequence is CASSLQGQEEYYGYTF. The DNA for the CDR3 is TGTGCCAGCAGCTTGCAGGGACAGGAGGAATACTATGGCTACACCTTC. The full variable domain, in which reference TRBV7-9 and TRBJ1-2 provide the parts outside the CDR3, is DTGVSQNPRHKITKRGQNVTFRCDPISEHNRLYWYRQTLGQGPEFLTYFQNEAQLEKSRLLSDRFSAERPKGSFSTLEIQRTEQGDSAMYLCASSLQGQEEYYGYTFGSGTRLTVV.

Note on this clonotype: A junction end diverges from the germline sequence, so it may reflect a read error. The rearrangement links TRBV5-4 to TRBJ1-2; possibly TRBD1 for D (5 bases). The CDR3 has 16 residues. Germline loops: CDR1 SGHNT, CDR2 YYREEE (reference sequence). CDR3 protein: CACSRNLGGGTYGYTF. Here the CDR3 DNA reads TGTGCCTGCAGCCGTAATTTGGGGGGAGGAACATATGGCTACACCTTC.

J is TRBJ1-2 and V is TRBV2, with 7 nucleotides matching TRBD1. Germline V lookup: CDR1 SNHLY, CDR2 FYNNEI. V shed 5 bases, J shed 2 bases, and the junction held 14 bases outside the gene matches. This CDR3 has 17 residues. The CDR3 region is CASSPNRGLSSNYGYTF. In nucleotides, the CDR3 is TGTGCCAGCAGTCCAAACAGGGGACTGAGTTCGAACTATGGCTACACCTTC.

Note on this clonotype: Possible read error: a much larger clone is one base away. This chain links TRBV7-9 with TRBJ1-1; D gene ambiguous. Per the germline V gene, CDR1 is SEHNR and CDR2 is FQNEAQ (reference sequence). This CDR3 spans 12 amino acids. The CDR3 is CAGSSDGSEAFF. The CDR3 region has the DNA TGTGCCGGCAGCTCTGACGGATCTGAAGCTTTCTTT. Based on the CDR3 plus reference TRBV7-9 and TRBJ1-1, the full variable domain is DTGVSQNPRHKITKRGQNVTFRCDPISEHNRLYWYRQTLGQGPEFLTYFQNEAQLEKSRLLSDRFSAERPKGSFSTLEIQRTEQGDSAMYLCAGSSDGSEAFFGQGTRLTVV.

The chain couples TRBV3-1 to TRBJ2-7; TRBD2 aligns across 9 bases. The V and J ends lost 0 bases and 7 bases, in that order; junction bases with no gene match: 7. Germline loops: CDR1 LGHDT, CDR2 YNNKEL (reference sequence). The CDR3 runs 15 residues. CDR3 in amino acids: CASSQDGSGRLEQYF. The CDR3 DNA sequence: TGTGCCAGCAGCCAAGATGGAAGCGGGAGGTTGGAGCAGTACTTC.

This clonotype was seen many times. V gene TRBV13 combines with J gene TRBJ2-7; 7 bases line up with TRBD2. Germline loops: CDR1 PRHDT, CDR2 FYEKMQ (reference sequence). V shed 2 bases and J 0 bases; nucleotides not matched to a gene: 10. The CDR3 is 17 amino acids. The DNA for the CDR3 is TGTGCCAGCAGCTTACCCCCGGGGGGATCTGACTCCTACGAGCAGTACTTC. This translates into CASSLPPGGSDSYEQYF.

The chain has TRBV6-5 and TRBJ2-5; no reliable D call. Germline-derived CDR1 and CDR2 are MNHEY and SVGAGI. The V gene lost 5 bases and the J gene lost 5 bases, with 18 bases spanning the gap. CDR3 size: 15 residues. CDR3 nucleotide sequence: TGTGCCAGCAGTGGCCTAGGGTCGGTCATGGAGACCCAGTACTTC. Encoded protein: CASSGLGSVMETQYF.

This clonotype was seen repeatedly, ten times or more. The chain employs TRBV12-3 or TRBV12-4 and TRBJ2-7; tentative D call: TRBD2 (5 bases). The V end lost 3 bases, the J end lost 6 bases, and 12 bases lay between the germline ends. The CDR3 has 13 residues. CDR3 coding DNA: TGTGCCAGCAGTTTTCGGGGTTTAGGCGAGCAGTACTTC. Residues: CASSFRGLGEQYF.

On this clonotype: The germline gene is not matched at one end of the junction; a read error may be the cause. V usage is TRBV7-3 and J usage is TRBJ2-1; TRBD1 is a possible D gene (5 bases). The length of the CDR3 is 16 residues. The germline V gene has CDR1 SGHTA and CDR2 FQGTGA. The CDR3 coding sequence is TGTGCCAGCAGCTTGGCCCACTGGGGCGGCTACAATAAGCAGTTCTTC. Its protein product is CASSLAHWGGYNKQFF.

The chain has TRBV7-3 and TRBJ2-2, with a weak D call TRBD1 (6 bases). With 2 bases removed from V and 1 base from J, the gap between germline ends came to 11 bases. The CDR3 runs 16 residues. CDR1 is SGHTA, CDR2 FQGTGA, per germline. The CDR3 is CASSLVGGRNTGELFF. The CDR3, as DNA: TGTGCCAGCAGCTTAGTAGGGGGTAGGAACACCGGGGAGCTGTTTTTT.